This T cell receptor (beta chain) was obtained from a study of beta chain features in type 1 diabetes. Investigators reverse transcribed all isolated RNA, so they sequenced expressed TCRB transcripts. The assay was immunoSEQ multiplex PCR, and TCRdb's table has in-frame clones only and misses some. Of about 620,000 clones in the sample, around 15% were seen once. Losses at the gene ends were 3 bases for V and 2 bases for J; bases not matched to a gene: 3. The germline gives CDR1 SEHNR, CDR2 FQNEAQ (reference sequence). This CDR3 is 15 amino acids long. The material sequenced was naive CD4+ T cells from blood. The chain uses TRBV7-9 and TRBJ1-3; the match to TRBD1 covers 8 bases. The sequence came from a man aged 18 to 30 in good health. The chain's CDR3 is CASSFGQGPGNTIYF. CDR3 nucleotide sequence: TGTGCCAGCAGCTTTGGACAGGGCCCTGGAAACACCATATATTTT.